The rows below give T cell receptor beta chains drawn from one sample of a study of OX40 agonist ivuxolimab in advanced cancers. Measured with immunoSEQ multiplex PCR; TCRdb has only the in-frame clones, and not every one. The table records tens of thousands of clones, 90% of them present only once. This specimen consisted of CD4+ or CD8+ T cells sorted from blood, obtained in a trial of the OX40 agonist ivuxolimab. These receptors were collected from an adult with an advanced solid tumor such as melanoma, head and neck, liver or kidney cancer. Both conserved end residues are part of each CDR3. A D gene is named only where the DNA matches it firmly. Only part of the rows carry a size: once, few, many, or a class if the clone is expanded.

TRBJ2-5,11,TRBV2,many,-,TGTGCCAGCTCGGGTCAAGAGACCCAGTACTTC,CASSGQETQYF
TRBJ2-5,14,TRBV10-3,-,TRBD1,TGTGCCATCAGTGATTCCAACAGGGGAGAGACCCAGTACTTC,CAISDSNRGETQYF
TRBJ1-2,12,TRBV28,-,TRBD1,TGTGCCAGCAGACAGGGGCACTATGGCTACACCTTC,CASRQGHYGYTF
TRBJ2-3,16,TRBV7-8,-,-,TGTGCCAGCAGCTTAGCGCTCACAGCTAGCACAGATACGCAGTATTTT,CASSLALTASTDTQYF
TRBJ1-2,15,TRBV19,few,-,TGTGCCAGTACCCGTGGTGGGACGTTGAACTATGGCTACACCTTC,CASTRGGTLNYGYTF
TRBJ2-1,15,TRBV7-3,-,-,TGTGCCAGCAGCTTAGGCGGGGCCTCCTACAATGAGCAGTTCTTC,CASSLGGASYNEQFF
TRBJ1-2,15,TRBV7-9,-,-,TGTGCCAGCAGCTTAGGAGGGGGGCGAGACTATGGCTACACCTTC,CASSLGGGRDYGYTF
TRBJ2-2,17,TRBV4-1,-,TRBD1,TGCGCCAGCAGCCAAGCCCCCGGGACAGCGAACACCGGGGAGCTGTTTTTT,CASSQAPGTANTGELFF
TRBJ2-3,14,TRBV7-9,-,-,TGTGCCAGCAGCCCGTTTACTAGCACAGATACGCAGTATTTT,CASSPFTSTDTQYF
TRBJ1-5,11,TRBV10-3,-,-,TGTGCCATCAGTGACAGGGGTGACCAGCATTTT,CAISDRGDQHF
TRBJ2-3,14,TRBV25-1,-,-,TGTGCCAGCAGTGAAGGTCCGTTCACAGATACGCAGTATTTT,CASSEGPFTDTQYF
TRBJ2-1,11,TRBV2,-,-,TGTGCCAGCAGTGGGTACAATGAGCAGTTCTTC,CASSGYNEQFF
TRBJ1-4,15,TRBV7-9,-,-,TGTGCCAGCAGCTCGTTCGAGGCGTATCGGGAAAAACTGTTTTTT,CASSSFEAYREKLFF
TRBJ1-5,13,TRBV6-5,once,TRBD1,TGTGCCAGCAGTGGGGACAGGGATCAGCCCCAGCATTTT,CASSGDRDQPQHF
TRBJ1-2,15,TRBV6-5,-,-,TGTGCCAGCAGTGGCAAGGAGGAAGCTAACTATGGCTACACCTTC,CASSGKEEANYGYTF
TRBJ2-3,11,TRBV30,-,-,TGTGCCTGGAGTGTAAAGGATACGCAGTATTTT,CAWSVKDTQYF
TRBJ1-1,15,TRBV7-2,-,TRBD1,TGTGCCAGCAGCAGACGGACAGGGGTGAACACTGAAGCTTTCTTT,CASSRRTGVNTEAFF
TRBJ2-2,16,TRBV5-1,-,TRBD2,TGCGCCAGCAGGTTCTCAGGGACTAGCGCGACCGGGGAGCTGTTTTTT,CASRFSGTSATGELFF
TRBJ1-1,13,TRBV5-1,-,-,TGCGCCAGCAGCTCCATTCAAAACACTGAAGCTTTCTTT,CASSSIQNTEAFF
TRBJ1-3,15,TRBV19,-,-,TGTGCCAGTACCAACCCAGGGGCCGCGGGAAACACCATATATTTT,CASTNPGAAGNTIYF
TRBJ2-1,16,TRBV5-1,-,TRBD2,TGCGCCAGCAGCTTGGGGGGCGGGAGCTCCTACAATGAGCAGTTCTTC,CASSLGGGSSYNEQFF
TRBJ2-1,13,TRBV30,-,-,TGTGCCTGGAGTCTCCAGGGGGGCAATGAGCAGTTCTTC,CAWSLQGGNEQFF
TRBJ2-3,15,TRBV2,-,-,TGTGCCAGCAGCTCGGAAGACTCTTACACAGATACGCAGTATTTT,CASSSEDSYTDTQYF
TRBJ2-5,17,TRBV7-9,-,-,TGTGCCAGCAGCTTAGCCAGGGGACCCATGTACCAAGAGACCCAGTACTTC,CASSLARGPMYQETQYF
TRBJ2-5,14,TRBV19,once,-,TGTGCCAGTAGTATAGGGCCGGGCCAAGAGACCCAGTACTTC,CASSIGPGQETQYF
TRBJ2-5,13,TRBV5-6,few,-,TGTGCCAGCAGCCCAGGGGAGGGAAAGACCCAGTACTTC,CASSPGEGKTQYF
TRBJ2-2,15,TRBV7-6,once,TRBD2,TGTGCCAGCAGCCTTAGCGGGGGGAACACCGGGGAGCTGTTTTTT,CASSLSGGNTGELFF
TRBJ2-3,13,TRBV28,-,-,TGTGCCAGCGGGCCCCCGGGGACAGATACGCAGTATTTT,CASGPPGTDTQYF
TRBJ2-1,15,TRBV7-2,-,-,TGTGCCAGCAGCCCCCTAGGGGGAGAGGGAGATGAGCAGTTCTTC,CASSPLGGEGDEQFF
TRBJ2-4,14,TRBV6-6,-,-,TGTGCCAGCAGTCTCACAGGGGCCAAAAACATTCAGTACTTC,CASSLTGAKNIQYF
TRBJ2-7,16,TRBV7-6,-,TRBD2,TGTGCCAGCAGCTTCCTAGCGGGAGGGAGCTCCTACGAGCAGTACTTC,CASSFLAGGSSYEQYF
TRBJ2-5,12,TRBV19,-,-,TGTGCCTACGTCGGACTAAAAGAGACCCAGTACTTC,CAYVGLKETQYF
TRBJ2-7,15,TRBV6-1,once,TRBD1,TGTGCCAGCAGCCGAGACAGGGATTATCCCTACGAGCAGTACTTC,CASSRDRDYPYEQYF
TRBJ2-2,16,TRBV4-2,-,-,TGTGCCAGCAGCCAAAGGTGGCGAGGCGAAGACGGGGAGCTGTTTTTT,CASSQRWRGEDGELFF
TRBJ2-5,14,TRBV2,-,TRBD2,TGTGCCAGCAGTCCCCTAGCGGGAGAAGAGACCCAGTACTTC,CASSPLAGEETQYF
TRBJ2-7,16,TRBV28,-,TRBD2,TGTGCCAGCAGGGTAGCACTAGCGGGAGATTCCTACGAGCAGTACTTC,CASRVALAGDSYEQYF
TRBJ2-1,15,TRBV6-6,-,TRBD1,TGTGCCAGCAGAAAGGACAGGGATATCCGGAATGAGCAGTTCTTC,CASRKDRDIRNEQFF
TRBJ2-1,16,TRBV15,-,TRBD2,TGTGCCACCAGCAGACCCGCTAGCGGGACCCTTAATGAGCAGTTCTTC,CATSRPASGTLNEQFF
TRBJ2-7,12,TRBV28,-,-,TGTGCCAGCAGCCGCGAGACCTACGAGCAGTACTTC,CASSRETYEQYF
TRBJ2-1,13,TRBV2,-,-,TGTGCCAGCAGGAAACAGGGAATCAATGAGCAGTTCTTC,CASRKQGINEQFF
TRBJ1-1,13,TRBV7-9,-,-,TGTGCCAGCAGCTTATATGGGGGGCCGTTGGCTTTCTTT,CASSLYGGPLAFF
TRBJ2-7,12,TRBV14,-,TRBD1,TGTGCCAGCAGTTCAGGGGGCTCCGAGCAGTACTTC,CASSSGGSEQYF
TRBJ2-5,13,TRBV11-2,-,-,TGTGCCAGCAGCAAGACTAGGGAAGAGACCCAGTACTTC,CASSKTREETQYF
TRBJ2-7,15,TRBV28,once,-,TGTGCCAGCAGTCTACACAAGGCAGGGCCCCCATTGCAGTACTTC,CASSLHKAGPPLQYF
TRBJ2-7,16,TRBV28,-,TRBD2,TGTGCCAGCAGTTCTTTACTAGCGGGAGACAGGTACGAGCAGTACTTC,CASSSLLAGDRYEQYF
TRBJ2-1,16,TRBV28,-,-,TGTGCCAGCAGTGGAAGGGGGTTCCCTTCCTACAATGAGCAGTTCTTC,CASSGRGFPSYNEQFF
TRBJ2-3,15,TRBV7-2,-,-,TGTGCCAGCAGCTTAGAAACGAGGCCCACAGATACGCAGTATTTT,CASSLETRPTDTQYF
TRBJ1-2,15,TRBV4-1,once,-,TGCGCCAGCAGCCAAGTAAGGGCAGGGGCACAGGGCTACACCTTC,CASSQVRAGAQGYTF
TRBJ2-1,16,TRBV5-4,once,-,TGTGCCAGCAGCTCCCGGGGGTCCCCCACCTACAATGAGCAGTTCTTC,CASSSRGSPTYNEQFF
TRBJ2-1,16,TRBV28,-,TRBD2,TGTGCCAGCAGTTCCCCCTTAGCGGGAGATTTCAATGAGCAGTTCTTC,CASSSPLAGDFNEQFF